A selection of T cell receptor beta chains follows, all from one sample in a study of blood T cell repertoires in COVID-19. Sequencing was performed with immunoSEQ multiplex PCR; in TCRdb, only in-frame clones are kept and a portion is missing. The sample contains over 200,000 clones, roughly nine tenths of which appear only once. Sequenced: peripheral blood. These receptors were taken from a man in his fifties or sixties who had recovered from COVID-19. The CDR3 runs from the conserved cysteine through the conserved F or W.

CDR3 protein | V gene | CDR3 length | J gene
CAISEGQLKETQYF | TRBV10-3 | 14 | TRBJ2-5
CASSPSGDLNYGYTF | TRBV6-6 | 15 | TRBJ1-2
CASSQDSQTYEQYF | TRBV18 | 14 | TRBJ2-7
CASSANSQETQYF | TRBV18 | 13 | TRBJ2-5
CASSEDRSSYNEQFF | TRBV2 | 15 | TRBJ2-1
CASSRDRGQYNEQFF | TRBV2 | 15 | TRBJ2-1
CASSSRGGRTSVNTQYF | TRBV4-1 | 17 | TRBJ2-3
CATSPSATSGDPYEQYF | TRBV24-1 | 17 | TRBJ2-7
CATTPGALDRGNEQFF | TRBV24-1 | 16 | TRBJ2-1
CSVGTGYGYTF | TRBV29-1 | 11 | TRBJ1-2
CASSQAREQYF | TRBV3-1/TRBV3-2 | 11 | TRBJ2-7
CASSFIGGAGELFF | TRBV5-4 | 14 | TRBJ2-2
CASSLTTSGGYEQYF | TRBV7-2 | 15 | TRBJ2-7